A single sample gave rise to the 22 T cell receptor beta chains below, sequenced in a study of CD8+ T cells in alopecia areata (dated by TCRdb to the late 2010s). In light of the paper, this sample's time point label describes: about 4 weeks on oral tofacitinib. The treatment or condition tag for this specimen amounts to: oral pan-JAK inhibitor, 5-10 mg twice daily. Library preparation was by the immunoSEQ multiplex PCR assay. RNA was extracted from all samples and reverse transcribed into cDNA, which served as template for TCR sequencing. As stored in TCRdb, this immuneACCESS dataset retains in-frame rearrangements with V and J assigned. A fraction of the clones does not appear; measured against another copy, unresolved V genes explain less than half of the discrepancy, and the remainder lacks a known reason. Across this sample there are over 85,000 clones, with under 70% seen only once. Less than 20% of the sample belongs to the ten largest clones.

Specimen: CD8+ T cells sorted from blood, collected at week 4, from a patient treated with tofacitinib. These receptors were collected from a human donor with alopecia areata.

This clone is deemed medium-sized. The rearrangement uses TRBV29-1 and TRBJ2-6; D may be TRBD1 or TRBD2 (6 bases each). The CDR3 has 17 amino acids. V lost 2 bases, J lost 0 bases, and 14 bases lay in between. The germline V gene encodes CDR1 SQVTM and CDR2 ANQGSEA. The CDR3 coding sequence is TGCAGCGTTGAACAGGGGAGGTCAAGCTCTGGGGCCAACGTCCTGACTTTC. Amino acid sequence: CSVEQGRSSSGANVLTF.

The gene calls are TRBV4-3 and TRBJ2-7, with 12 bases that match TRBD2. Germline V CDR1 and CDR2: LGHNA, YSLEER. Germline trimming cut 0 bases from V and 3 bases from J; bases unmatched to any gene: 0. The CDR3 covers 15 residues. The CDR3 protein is CASSQETSGGYEQYF. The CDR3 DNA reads TGCGCCAGCAGCCAAGAGACTAGCGGGGGCTACGAGCAGTACTTC.

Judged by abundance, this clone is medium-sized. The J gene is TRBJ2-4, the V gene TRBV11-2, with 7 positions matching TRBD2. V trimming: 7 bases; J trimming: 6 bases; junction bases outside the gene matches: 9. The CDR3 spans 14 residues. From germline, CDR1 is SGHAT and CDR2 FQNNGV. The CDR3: CASTPDPGGNIQYF. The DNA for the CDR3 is TGTGCCAGCACCCCCGATCCGGGGGGAAACATTCAGTACTTC.

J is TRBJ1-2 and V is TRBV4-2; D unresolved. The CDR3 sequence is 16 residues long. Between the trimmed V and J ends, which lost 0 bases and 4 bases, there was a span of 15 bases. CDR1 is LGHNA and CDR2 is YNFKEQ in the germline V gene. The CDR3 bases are TGTGCCAGCAGCCAAGATCTAGAGGGCATATCCTATGGCTACACCTTC. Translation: CASSQDLEGISYGYTF.

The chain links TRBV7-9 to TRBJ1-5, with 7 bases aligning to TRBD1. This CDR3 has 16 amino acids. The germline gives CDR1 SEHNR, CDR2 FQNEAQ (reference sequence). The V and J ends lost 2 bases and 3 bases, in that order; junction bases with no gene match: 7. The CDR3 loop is CASSLIGGQHNQPQHF. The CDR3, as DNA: TGTGCCAGCAGCTTAATTGGGGGACAGCACAATCAGCCCCAGCATTTT.

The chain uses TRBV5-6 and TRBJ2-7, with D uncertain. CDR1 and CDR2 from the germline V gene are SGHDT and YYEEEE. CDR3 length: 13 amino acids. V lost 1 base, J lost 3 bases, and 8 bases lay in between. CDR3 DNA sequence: TGTGCCAGCAGCTTGACCACCTTCTACGAGCAGTACTTC. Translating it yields CASSLTTFYEQYF.

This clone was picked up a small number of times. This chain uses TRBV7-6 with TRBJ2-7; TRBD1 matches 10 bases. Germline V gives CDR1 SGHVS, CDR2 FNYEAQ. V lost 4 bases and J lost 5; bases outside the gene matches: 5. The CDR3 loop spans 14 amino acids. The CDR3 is CASSSWDRGDEQYF. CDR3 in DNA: TGTGCCAGCAGCTCCTGGGACAGGGGCGACGAGCAGTACTTC.

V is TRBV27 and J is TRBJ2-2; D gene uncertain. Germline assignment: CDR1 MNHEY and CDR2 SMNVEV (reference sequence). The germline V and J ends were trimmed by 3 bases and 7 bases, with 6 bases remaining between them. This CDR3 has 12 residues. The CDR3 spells CASSFPGGELFF. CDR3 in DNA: TGTGCCAGCAGTTTTCCGGGCGGGGAGCTGTTTTTT.

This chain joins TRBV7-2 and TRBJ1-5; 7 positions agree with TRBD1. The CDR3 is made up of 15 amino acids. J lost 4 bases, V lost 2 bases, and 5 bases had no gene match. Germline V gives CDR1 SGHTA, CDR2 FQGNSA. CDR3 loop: CASSLSVTGNQPQHF. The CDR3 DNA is TGTGCCAGCAGCTTATCAGTGACAGGGAATCAGCCCCAGCATTTT.

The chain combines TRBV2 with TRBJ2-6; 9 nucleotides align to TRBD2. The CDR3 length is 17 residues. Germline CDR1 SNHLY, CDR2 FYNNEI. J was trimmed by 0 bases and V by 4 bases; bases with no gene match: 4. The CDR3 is CASSGIAGDSGANVLTF. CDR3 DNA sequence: TGTGCCAGCAGTGGGATAGCGGGGGACTCTGGGGCCAACGTCCTGACTTTC.

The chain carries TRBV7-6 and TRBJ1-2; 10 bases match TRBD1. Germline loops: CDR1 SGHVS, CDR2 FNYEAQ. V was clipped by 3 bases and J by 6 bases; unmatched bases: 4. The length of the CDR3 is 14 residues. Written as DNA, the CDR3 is TGTGCCAGCAGCTTGGGACAGGGGCATAATGGCTACACCTTC. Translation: CASSLGQGHNGYTF.

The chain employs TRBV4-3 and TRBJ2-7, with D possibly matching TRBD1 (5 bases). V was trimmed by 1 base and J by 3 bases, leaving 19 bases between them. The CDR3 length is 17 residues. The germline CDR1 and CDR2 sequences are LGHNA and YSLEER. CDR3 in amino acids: CASSQGGPNNPGYEQYF. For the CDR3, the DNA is TGCGCCAGCAGCCAAGGGGGCCCGAATAACCCCGGCTACGAGCAGTACTTC.

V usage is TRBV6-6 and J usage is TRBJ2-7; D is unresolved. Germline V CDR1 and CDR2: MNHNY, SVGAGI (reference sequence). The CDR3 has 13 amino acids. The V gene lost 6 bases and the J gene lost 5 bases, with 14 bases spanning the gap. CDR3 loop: CASSPRWVDEQYF. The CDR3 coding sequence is TGTGCCAGCAGCCCTCGCTGGGTGGACGAGCAGTACTTC.

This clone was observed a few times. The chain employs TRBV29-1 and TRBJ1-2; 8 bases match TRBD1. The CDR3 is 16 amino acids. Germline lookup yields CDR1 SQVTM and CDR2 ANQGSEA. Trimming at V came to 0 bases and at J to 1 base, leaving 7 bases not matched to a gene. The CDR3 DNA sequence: TGCAGCGTTGAAGAAGCCCGGGACAGGAATAACTATGGCTACACCTTC. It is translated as CSVEEARDRNNYGYTF.

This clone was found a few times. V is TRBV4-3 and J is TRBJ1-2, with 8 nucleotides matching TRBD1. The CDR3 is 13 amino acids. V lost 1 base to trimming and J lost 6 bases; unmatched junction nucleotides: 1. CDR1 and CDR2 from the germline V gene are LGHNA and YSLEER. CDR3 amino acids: CASSQAGGDGYTF. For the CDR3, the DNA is TGCGCCAGCAGCCAAGCAGGGGGCGATGGCTACACCTTC.

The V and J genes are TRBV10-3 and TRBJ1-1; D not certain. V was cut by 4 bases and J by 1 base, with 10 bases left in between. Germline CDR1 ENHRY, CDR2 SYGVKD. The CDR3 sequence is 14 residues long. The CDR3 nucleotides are TGTGCCATCAGTGGCAGGACGGCGAACACTGAAGCTTTCTTT. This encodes CAISGRTANTEAFF.

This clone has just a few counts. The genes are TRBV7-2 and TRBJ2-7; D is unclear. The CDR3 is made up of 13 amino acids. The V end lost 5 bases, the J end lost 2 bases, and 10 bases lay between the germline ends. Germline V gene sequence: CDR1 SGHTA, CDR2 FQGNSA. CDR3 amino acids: CASSPDSTYEQYF. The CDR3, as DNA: TGTGCCAGCAGCCCAGATTCGACCTACGAGCAGTACTTC.

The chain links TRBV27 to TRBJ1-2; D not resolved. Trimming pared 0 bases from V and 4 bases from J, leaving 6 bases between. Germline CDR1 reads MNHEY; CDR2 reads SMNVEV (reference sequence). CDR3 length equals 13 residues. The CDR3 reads CASSLSGSYGYTF. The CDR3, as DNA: TGTGCCAGCAGTTTATCAGGGTCCTATGGCTACACCTTC.

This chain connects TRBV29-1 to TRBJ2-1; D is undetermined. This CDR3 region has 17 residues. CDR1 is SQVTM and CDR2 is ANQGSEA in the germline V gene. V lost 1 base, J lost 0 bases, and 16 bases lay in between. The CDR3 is CSVEGIWTTSSYNEQFF. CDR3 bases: TGCAGCGTTGAAGGTATTTGGACCACGAGCTCCTACAATGAGCAGTTCTTC.

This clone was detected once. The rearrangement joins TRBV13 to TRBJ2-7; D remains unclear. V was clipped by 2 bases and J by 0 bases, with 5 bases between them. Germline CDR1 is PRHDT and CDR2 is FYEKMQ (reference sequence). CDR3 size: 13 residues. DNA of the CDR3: TGTGCCAGCAGCTTAAAGAGCTCCTACGAGCAGTACTTC. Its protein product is CASSLKSSYEQYF.

The CDR3 spells CASSPLPTVNTEAFF. The CDR3, as DNA: TGCGCCAGCAGCCCTCTCCCCACAGTGAACACTGAAGCTTTCTTT. The genes are TRBV4-3 and TRBJ1-1; D not certain. This CDR3 is built from 15 residues. The germline V gene encodes CDR1 LGHNA and CDR2 YSLEER. V shed 4 bases and J shed 0 bases, with 12 bases lying between them.

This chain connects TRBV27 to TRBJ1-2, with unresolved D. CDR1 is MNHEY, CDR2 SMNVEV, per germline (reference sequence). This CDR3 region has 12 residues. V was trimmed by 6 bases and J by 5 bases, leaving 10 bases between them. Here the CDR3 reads CASSAEGYGYTF. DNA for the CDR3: TGTGCCAGCAGCGCGGAGGGATATGGCTACACCTTC.